The T cell receptor beta chain under discussion was sequenced for a study of OX40 agonist ivuxolimab in advanced cancers. Whole-study results and caveats: The CD4+ and CD8+ T cells in the blood had expanded clonally by week 6 at 0.1 to 3.0 mg/kg.

The assay was immunoSEQ multiplex PCR, and TCRdb's table has in-frame clones only and misses some. Seen here are about 86,000 clones, under 95% observed once, and the top ten hold approximately 9.3%. The count of this clone is one. The target antigen is unknown. Sequencing used CD4+ or CD8+ T cells sorted from blood, obtained in a trial of the OX40 agonist ivuxolimab. The sequence derives from an adult with an advanced solid tumor such as melanoma, head and neck, liver or kidney cancer.

CDR3 sequence: CASSWISGSADTQYF. The CDR3 DNA reads as TGTGCCAGCAGCTGGATTAGCGGGAGTGCAGATACGCAGTATTTT. The chain couples TRBV7-9 to TRBJ2-3; 9 bases map to TRBD2. CDR3 length: 15 amino acids. Germline V gene lookup returns CDR1 SEHNR and CDR2 FQNEAQ (reference sequence). V shed 4 bases and J 4 bases; nucleotides not matched to a gene: 6.